This T cell receptor beta chain was captured by sequencing in a study of shared clonotypes between healthy human individuals. The CDR3 consists of 13 residues. Trimming cost V 8 bases and J 0 bases, with 11 bases left between them. Germline V CDR1 and CDR2: MDHEN, SYDVKM. Replicate PCRs run on sorted subsets employed 200 ng DNA, 25,000 to 35,000 T cell genomes. TCRdb's table, derived via immunoSEQ multiplex PCR, lists solely in-frame clones and lacks some. The table has 800,000 to 950,000 clones, around 96% seen once. The naive CD8 subset, CD45RO-negative cells positively selected for CCR7, excluded terminally differentiated effector memory CD45RA+ cells.

The chain combines TRBV28 with TRBJ2-7; TRBD2 might be the D (5 bases). The sample consisted of naive CD8+ T cells sorted from blood. The source is a man under 40 in good health. As DNA, the CDR3 is TGTGCCAGCGCCGTGGGGAGCTCCTACGAGCAGTACTTC. Protein: CASAVGSSYEQYF.